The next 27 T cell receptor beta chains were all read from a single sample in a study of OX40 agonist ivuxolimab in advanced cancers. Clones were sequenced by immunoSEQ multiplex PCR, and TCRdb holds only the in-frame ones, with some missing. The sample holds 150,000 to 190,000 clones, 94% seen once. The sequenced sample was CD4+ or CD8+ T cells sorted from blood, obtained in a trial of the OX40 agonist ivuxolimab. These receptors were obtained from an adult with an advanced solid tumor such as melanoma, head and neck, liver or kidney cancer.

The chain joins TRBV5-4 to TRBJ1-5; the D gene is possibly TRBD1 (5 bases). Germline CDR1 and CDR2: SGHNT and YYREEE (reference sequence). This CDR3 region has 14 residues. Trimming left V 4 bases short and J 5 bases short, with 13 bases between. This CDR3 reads CASSPGTNDQPQHF. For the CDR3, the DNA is TGTGCCAGCAGCCCGGGGACCAACGATCAGCCCCAGCATTTT.

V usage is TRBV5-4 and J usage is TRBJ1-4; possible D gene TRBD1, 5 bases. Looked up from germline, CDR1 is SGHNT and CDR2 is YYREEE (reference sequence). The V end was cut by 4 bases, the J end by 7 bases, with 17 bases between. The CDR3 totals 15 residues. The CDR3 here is CASSRGRDPVEKLFF. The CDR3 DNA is TGTGCCAGCAGCCGGGGGAGGGATCCTGTTGAAAAACTGTTTTTT.

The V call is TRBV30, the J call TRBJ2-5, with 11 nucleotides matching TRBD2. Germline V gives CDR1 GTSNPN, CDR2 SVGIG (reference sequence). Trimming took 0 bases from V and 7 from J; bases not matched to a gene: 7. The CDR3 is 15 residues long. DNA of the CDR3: TGTGCCTGGAGTGTTGTGACTAGCGGGACTGGGACCCAGTACTTC. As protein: CAWSVVTSGTGTQYF. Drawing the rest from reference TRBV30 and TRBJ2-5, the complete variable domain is SQTIHQWPATLVQPVGSPLSLECTVEGTSNPNLYWYRQAAGRGLQLLFYSVGIGQISSEVPQNLSASRPQDRQFILSSKKLLLSDSGFYLCAWSVVTSGTGTQYFGPGTRLLVL.

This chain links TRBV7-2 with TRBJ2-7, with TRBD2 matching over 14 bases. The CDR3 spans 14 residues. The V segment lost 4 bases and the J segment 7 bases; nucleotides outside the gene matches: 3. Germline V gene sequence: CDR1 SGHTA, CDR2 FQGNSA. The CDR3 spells CASSSTSGGAEQYF. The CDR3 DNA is TGTGCCAGCAGCTCGACTAGCGGGGGGGCGGAGCAGTACTTC. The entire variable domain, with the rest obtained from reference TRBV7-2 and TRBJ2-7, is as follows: GAGVSQSPSNKVTEKGKDVELRCDPISGHTALYWYRQSLGQGLEFLIYFQGNSAPDKSGLPSDRFSAERTGGSVSTLTIQRTQQEDSAVYLCASSSTSGGAEQYFGPGTRLTVT.

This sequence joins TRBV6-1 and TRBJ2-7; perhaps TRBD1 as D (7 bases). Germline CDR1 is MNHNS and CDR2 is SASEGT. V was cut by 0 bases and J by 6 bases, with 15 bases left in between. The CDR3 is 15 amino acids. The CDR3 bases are TGTGCCAGCAGTGAAGCTCACAGGGGACTTTCCGAGCAGTACTTC. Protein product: CASSEAHRGLSEQYF.

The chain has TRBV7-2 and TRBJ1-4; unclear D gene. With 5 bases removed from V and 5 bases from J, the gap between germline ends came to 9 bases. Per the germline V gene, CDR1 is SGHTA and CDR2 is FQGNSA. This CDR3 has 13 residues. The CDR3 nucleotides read TGTGCCAGCAGCAGGACTGAGAATGAAAAACTGTTTTTT. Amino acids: CASSRTENEKLFF.

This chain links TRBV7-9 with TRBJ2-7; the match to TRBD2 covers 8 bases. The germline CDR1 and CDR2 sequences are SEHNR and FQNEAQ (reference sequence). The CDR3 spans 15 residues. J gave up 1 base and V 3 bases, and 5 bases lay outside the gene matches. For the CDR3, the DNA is TGTGCCAGCAGCTTCCCCGGGACTAGATCCTACGAGCAGTACTTC. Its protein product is CASSFPGTRSYEQYF.

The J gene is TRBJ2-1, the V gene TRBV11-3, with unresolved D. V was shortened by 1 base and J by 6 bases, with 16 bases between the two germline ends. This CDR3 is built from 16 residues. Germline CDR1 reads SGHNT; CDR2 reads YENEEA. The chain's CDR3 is CASSLGRTPNPNEQFF. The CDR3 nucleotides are TGTGCCAGCAGCTTAGGTCGGACCCCTAATCCCAATGAGCAGTTCTTC.

CDR3 loop: CASSQELTGRVAYNSPLHF. The CDR3, as DNA: TGCGCCAGCAGCCAAGAACTAACAGGGAGGGTCGCCTATAATTCACCCCTCCACTTT. V and J are TRBV4-3 and TRBJ1-6, with D maybe TRBD1 (6 bases). This CDR3 region has 19 residues. Trimming took 0 bases from V and 2 from J, leaving 17 bases between them. The germline gives CDR1 LGHNA, CDR2 YSLEER.

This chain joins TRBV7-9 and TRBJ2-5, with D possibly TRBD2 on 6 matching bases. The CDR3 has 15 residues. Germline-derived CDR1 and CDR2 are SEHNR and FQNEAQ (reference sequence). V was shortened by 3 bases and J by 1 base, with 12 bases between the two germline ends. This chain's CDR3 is CASSFPGLSQETQYF. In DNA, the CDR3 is TGTGCCAGCAGCTTCCCGGGACTGTCCCAAGAGACCCAGTACTTC.

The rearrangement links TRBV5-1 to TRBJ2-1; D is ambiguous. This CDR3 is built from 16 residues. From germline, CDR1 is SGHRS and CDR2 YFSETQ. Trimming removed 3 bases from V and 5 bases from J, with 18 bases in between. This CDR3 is CASSYGRRSPNNEQFF. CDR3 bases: TGCGCCAGCAGCTATGGACGACGATCTCCAAACAATGAGCAGTTCTTC.

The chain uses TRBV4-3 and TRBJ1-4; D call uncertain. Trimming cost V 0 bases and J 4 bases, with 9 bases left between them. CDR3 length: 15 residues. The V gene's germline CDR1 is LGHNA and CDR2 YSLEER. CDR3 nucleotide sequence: TGCGCCAGCAGCCAAGAAAAACAGAGTAATGAAAAACTGTTTTTT. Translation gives CASSQEKQSNEKLFF.

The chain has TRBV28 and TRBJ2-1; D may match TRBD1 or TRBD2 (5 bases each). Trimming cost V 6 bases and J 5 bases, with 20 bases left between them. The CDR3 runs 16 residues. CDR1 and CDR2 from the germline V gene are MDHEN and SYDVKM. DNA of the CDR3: TGTGCCAGCAGCCCCCCACACAGTACGGGACACAATGAGCAGTTCTTC. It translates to CASSPPHSTGHNEQFF.

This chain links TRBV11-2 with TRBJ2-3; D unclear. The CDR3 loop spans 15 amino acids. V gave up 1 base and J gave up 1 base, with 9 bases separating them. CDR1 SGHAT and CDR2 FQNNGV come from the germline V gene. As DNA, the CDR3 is TGTGCCAGCAGCTTAGGCGCCGCTGGCACAGATACGCAGTATTTT. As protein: CASSLGAAGTDTQYF.

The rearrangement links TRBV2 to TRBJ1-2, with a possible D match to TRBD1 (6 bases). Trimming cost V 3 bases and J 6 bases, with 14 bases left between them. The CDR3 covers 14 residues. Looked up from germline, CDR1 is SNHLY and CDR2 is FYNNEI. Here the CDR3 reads CASSEQGIGHGYTF. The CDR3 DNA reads TGTGCCAGCAGTGAGCAGGGGATTGGCCATGGCTACACCTTC.

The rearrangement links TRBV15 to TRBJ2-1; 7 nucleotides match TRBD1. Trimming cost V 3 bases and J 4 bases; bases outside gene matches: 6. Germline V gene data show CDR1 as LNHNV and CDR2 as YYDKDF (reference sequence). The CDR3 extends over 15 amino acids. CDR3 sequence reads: CATSRSRDRYNEQFF. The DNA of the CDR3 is TGTGCCACCAGCAGGTCCCGGGACAGATACAATGAGCAGTTCTTC.

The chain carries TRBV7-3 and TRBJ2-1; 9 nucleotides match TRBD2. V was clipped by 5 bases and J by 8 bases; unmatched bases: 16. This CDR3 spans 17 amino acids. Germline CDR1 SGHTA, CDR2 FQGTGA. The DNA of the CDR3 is TGTGCCAGCAGCGCCGGGGGCGCGGGAGGGCCTTGGGATGAGCAGTTCTTC. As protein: CASSAGGAGGPWDEQFF.

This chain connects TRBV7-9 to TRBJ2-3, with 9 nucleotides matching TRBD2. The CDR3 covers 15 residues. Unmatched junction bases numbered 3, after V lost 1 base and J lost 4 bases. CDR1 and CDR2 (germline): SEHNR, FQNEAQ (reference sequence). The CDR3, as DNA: TGTGCCAGCAGCTTAGTGGCGGGAGGGCCAGATACGCAGTATTTT. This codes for CASSLVAGGPDTQYF.

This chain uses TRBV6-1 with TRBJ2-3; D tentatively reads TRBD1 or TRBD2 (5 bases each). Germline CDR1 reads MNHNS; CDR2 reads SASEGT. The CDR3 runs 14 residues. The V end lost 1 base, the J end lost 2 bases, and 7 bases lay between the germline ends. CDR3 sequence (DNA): TGTGCCAGCAGTGAAGGGGACCCCACAGATACGCAGTATTTT. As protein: CASSEGDPTDTQYF.

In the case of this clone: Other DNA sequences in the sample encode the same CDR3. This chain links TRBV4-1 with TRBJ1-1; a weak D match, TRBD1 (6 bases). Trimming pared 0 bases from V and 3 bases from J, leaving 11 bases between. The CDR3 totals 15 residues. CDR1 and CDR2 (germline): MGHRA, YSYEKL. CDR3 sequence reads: CASSQETGKDTEAFF. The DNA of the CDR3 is TGCGCCAGCAGCCAAGAGACAGGTAAGGACACTGAAGCTTTCTTT.

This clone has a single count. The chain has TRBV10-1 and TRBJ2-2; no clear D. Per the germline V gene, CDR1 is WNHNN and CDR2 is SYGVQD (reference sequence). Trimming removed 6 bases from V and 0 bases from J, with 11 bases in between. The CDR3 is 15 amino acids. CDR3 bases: TGCGCCAGCAGCGGAGCCAGTCCGAACACCGGGGAGCTGTTTTTT. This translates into CASSGASPNTGELFF.

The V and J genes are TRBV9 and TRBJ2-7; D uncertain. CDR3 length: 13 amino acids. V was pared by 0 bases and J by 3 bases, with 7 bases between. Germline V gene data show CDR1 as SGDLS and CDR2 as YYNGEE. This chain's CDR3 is CASSVEGLYEQYF. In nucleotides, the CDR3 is TGTGCCAGCAGCGTAGAGGGTCTCTACGAGCAGTACTTC.

The CDR3 region is CASRDSYEQYF. The CDR3 DNA sequence: TGCGCCAGCAGGGACTCCTACGAGCAGTACTTC. The chain employs TRBV5-1 and TRBJ2-7; D gene unclear. Germline V lookup: CDR1 SGHRS, CDR2 YFSETQ. Trimming left V 5 bases short and J 0 bases short, with 3 bases between. CDR3 length equals 11 residues.

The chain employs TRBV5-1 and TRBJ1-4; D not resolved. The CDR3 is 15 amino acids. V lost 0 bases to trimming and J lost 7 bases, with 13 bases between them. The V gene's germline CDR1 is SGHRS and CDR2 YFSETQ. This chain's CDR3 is CASSLEPGSSEKLFF. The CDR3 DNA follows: TGCGCCAGCAGCTTGGAACCGGGTAGTAGTGAAAAACTGTTTTTT.

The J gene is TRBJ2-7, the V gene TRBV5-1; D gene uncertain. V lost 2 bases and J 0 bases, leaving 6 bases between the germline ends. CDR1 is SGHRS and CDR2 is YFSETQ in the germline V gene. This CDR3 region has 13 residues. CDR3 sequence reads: CASSLGISYEQYF. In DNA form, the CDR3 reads TGCGCCAGCAGCTTAGGCATCTCCTACGAGCAGTACTTC.

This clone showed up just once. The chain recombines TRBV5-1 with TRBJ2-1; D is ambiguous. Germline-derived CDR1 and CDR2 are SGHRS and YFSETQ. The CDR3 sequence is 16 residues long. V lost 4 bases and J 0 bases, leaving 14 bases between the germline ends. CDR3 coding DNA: TGCGCCAGCAGCCCTCGGGCAGGCAACTCCTACAATGAGCAGTTCTTC. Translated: CASSPRAGNSYNEQFF.

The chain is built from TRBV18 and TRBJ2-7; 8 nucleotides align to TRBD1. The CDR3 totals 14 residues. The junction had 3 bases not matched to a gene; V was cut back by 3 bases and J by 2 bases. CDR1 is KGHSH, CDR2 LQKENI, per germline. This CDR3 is CASSPRDRTYEQYF. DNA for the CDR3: TGTGCCAGCTCACCTCGGGACAGGACCTACGAGCAGTACTTC.